A single sample gave rise to the 29 T cell receptor beta chains below, sequenced in a study of T-cell reconstitution after alpha-beta-depleted transplantation in children (dated by TCRdb to the mid-2010s). The meaning of the sample's treatment or condition label: allogeneic hematopoietic cell transplantation with graft depleted of TCRalphabeta T cells and CD19 B cells. The library was generated by PCR. For sequencing, an Illumina HiSeq 2500 was employed. To normalize quantification of the TCRbeta repertoire, the TCR libraries were built with molecular barcoding that relied on unique molecular identifiers. TCRdb took the public reads, trimmed them with fastp at Q25, ran MiXCR for clone calling and kept in-frame beta chains. Rows merge per CDR3 protein into single entries with the most common DNA and genes. This sample holds more than 400,000 distinct CDR3 sequences; over 9.5% were observed only once. Around 15% of the sample comes from the top ten.

The sequencing here drew on PBMCs, mostly from graft donor cells, taken 180 days after TCRalphabeta/CD19-depleted stem cell transplant. The receptor set was obtained from a female patient aged 2-9 years who had a stem cell transplant for aplastic anemia, so the T cells may come from the graft donor.

Only a few counts were recorded for this clonotype. J is TRBJ1-2 and V is TRBV10-3, with D possibly being TRBD1 (6 bases). Trimming left V 0 bases short and J 3 bases short, with 14 bases between. This CDR3 is 16 amino acids long. From germline, CDR1 is ENHRY and CDR2 SYGVKD. CDR3 sequence reads: CAISESKQGFYYGYTF. The CDR3 DNA is TGTGCCATCAGTGAGTCGAAACAGGGCTTTTACTATGGCTACACCTTC.

V is TRBV12-3 or TRBV12-4 and J is TRBJ2-4; 7 bases are a match to TRBD2. Trimming at V came to 5 bases and at J to 6 bases, leaving 1 base not matched to a gene. This CDR3 region has 12 residues. The CDR3 nucleotides read TGTGCCAGCAGTCCTAGCGGAAACATTCAGTACTTC. The encoded protein is CASSPSGNIQYF.

This clonotype has a handful of counts. V and J are TRBV7-2 and TRBJ2-7; 8 bases align to TRBD1. The CDR3 length is 14 residues. V dropped 5 bases and J dropped 7; count of bases not matched to a gene: 10. CDR1 is SGHTA, CDR2 FQGNSA, per germline. Written as DNA, the CDR3 is TGTGCCAGCAGCCCACGGACAGGGTTGGTAGAGCAGTACGTC. Translating gives CASSPRTGLVEQYV.

The chain is built from TRBV12-3 or TRBV12-4 and TRBJ1-2; 7 bases map to TRBD1. The CDR3 has 22 amino acids. The V segment lost 3 bases and the J segment 2 bases; nucleotides outside the gene matches: 27. CDR3 sequence (DNA): TGTGCCAGCAGTTTCCGGTTCATAACAGGGGAGAGTCCCCTTCATCGGAACTATGGCTACACCTTC. Translation gives CASSFRFITGESPLHRNYGYTF.

The rearrangement uses TRBV9 and TRBJ2-1, with D possibly matching TRBD2 (6 bases). Between the trimmed V and J ends, which lost 3 bases and 0 bases, there was a span of 10 bases. Germline V CDR1 and CDR2: SGDLS, YYNGEE. The CDR3 runs to 15 residues. CDR3 sequence reads: CASSGVGGSYNEQFF. CDR3 sequence (DNA): TGTGCCAGCAGCGGTGTGGGGGGCTCCTACAATGAGCAGTTCTTC.

The chain combines TRBV19 with TRBJ1-5; 8 bases line up with TRBD1. J gave up 4 bases and V 6 bases, and 11 bases lay outside the gene matches. This CDR3 contains 16 residues. Germline V gene sequence: CDR1 LNHDA, CDR2 SQIVND (reference sequence). The CDR3 nucleotides are TGTGCCAGTAGGGGTAACCGGGACAGGACTAATCAGCCCCAGCATTTT. Amino acid sequence: CASRGNRDRTNQPQHF. Full variable domain (rest looked up from reference TRBV19 and TRBJ1-5): DGGITQSPKYLFRKEGQNVTLSCEQNLNHDAMYWYRQDPGQGLRLIYYSQIVNDFQKGDIAEGYSVSREKKESFPLTVTSAQKNPTAFYLCASRGNRDRTNQPQHFGDGTRLSIL.

V gene TRBV6-5 combines with J gene TRBJ2-2; D uncertain. The germline gives CDR1 MNHEY, CDR2 SVGAGI. The CDR3 loop spans 17 amino acids. Trimming took 0 bases from V and 1 from J, leaving 12 bases between them. The CDR3 region has the DNA TGTGCCAGCAGTTACTCGATGTGTGTGGGGAACACCGGGGAGCTGTTTTTT. This codes for CASSYSMCVGNTGELFF.

The table lists this clonotype with a few counts. The V and J genes are TRBV11-3 and TRBJ2-5; perhaps TRBD2 as D (5 bases). The CDR3 contains 13 residues. The V end was cut by 1 base, the J end by 4 bases, with 7 bases between. CDR1 and CDR2 from the germline V gene are SGHNT and YENEEA. CDR3 region: CASSLGELETQYF. DNA for the CDR3: TGTGCCAGCAGCTTAGGGGAGTTAGAGACCCAGTACTTC.

This clonotype was detected ten times or more. V and J are TRBV2 and TRBJ2-2; D possibly corresponds to TRBD2 (6 bases). The germline V gene has CDR1 SNHLY and CDR2 FYNNEI. V was cut by 6 bases and J by 3 bases, with 17 bases left in between. The CDR3 is 16 residues long. This chain's CDR3 is CASSKRREVDTGELFF. CDR3 sequence (DNA): TGTGCCAGCAGCAAGAGGAGGGAGGTAGACACCGGGGAGCTGTTTTTT.

This clonotype was seen only a few times. The rearrangement links TRBV15 to TRBJ2-3; 8 bases fit TRBD2. This CDR3 contains 16 residues. Germline V gives CDR1 LNHNV, CDR2 YYDKDF (reference sequence). Losses at the gene ends were 3 bases for V and 2 bases for J; bases not matched to a gene: 7. CDR3 region: CATSSGLAAVTDTQYF. The CDR3 nucleotides read TGTGCCACCAGCAGTGGACTAGCTGCCGTCACAGATACGCAGTATTTT.

V is TRBV7-6 and J is TRBJ2-7; weak D call: TRBD1 (6 bases). CDR1 SGHVS and CDR2 FNYEAQ come from the germline V gene. Trimming shortened V by 5 bases and J by 5 bases, and 19 bases separated the two germline ends. The CDR3 extends over 15 amino acids. The CDR3 DNA reads as TGTGCCAGCAGCCCCTCGGGACACTCAACCCACGAGCAGTACGTC. Translation: CASSPSGHSTHEQYV.

V usage is TRBV9 and J usage is TRBJ1-1; the D gene is possibly TRBD1 (5 bases). The V gene lost 3 bases and the J gene lost 4 bases, with 22 bases spanning the gap. The CDR3 contains 17 residues. Per germline, CDR1 SGDLS and CDR2 YYNGEE. DNA for the CDR3: TGTGCCAGCAGCGCCCTCGGGACCTCCTGGGGGGGCACTGAAGCTTTCTTT. Translating gives CASSALGTSWGGTEAFF.

In this sample, this clonotype turned up a few times. The chain recombines TRBV4-2 with TRBJ1-3, with 7 bases aligning to TRBD1. Trimming took 0 bases from V and 4 from J; bases not matched to a gene: 6. Per germline, CDR1 LGHNA and CDR2 YNFKEQ. CDR3 size: 16 residues. CDR3 coding DNA: TGTGCCAGCAGCCAAGATTCGACAGGGTACGGAAACACCATATATTTT. Translating gives CASSQDSTGYGNTIYF.

This chain uses TRBV18 with TRBJ2-7; D is unclear. V lost 3 bases to trimming and J lost 5 bases, with 8 bases between them. Germline CDR1 and CDR2: KGHSH and LQKENI. The CDR3 has 12 amino acids. The CDR3 loop reads CASSPSWDEQYF. The CDR3 DNA is TGTGCCAGCTCACCGAGCTGGGACGAGCAGTACTTC.

The chain has TRBV27 and TRBJ2-7, with D possibly TRBD1 on 5 matching bases. Trimming left V 5 bases short and J 3 bases short, with 23 bases between. Germline assignment: CDR1 MNHEY and CDR2 SMNVEV (reference sequence). The CDR3 covers 17 residues. The CDR3 region is CASSRHRGQAFFYEQYF. CDR3 in DNA: TGTGCCAGCAGTCGACATAGGGGCCAGGCCTTTTTCTACGAGCAGTACTTC.

In its sample, this clonotype was seen many times. The chain is built from TRBV12-3 or TRBV12-4 and TRBJ2-5; no firm D call. The CDR3 contains 15 residues. Trimming took off 4 bases at V and 5 bases at J, with 17 bases between the two ends. CDR3 sequence reads: CASSSPGQFRETQYF. The CDR3 nucleotides are TGTGCCAGCAGTTCACCGGGTCAATTCAGGGAGACCCAGTACTTC.

This clonotype was counted only a few times. J is TRBJ2-7 and V is TRBV3-1; 8 positions match TRBD1. Trimming cost V 1 base and J 4 bases; bases outside gene matches: 3. The CDR3 contains 14 residues. CDR1 is LGHDT and CDR2 is YNNKEL in the germline V gene (reference sequence). The CDR3 sequence: CASSQGQGWYEQYF. Here the CDR3 DNA reads TGTGCCAGCAGCCAAGGACAGGGGTGGTACGAGCAGTACTTC.

The V gene is TRBV5-1, the J gene TRBJ2-1; 9 nucleotides line up with TRBD2. Trimming cost V 2 bases and J 6 bases; bases outside gene matches: 9. The CDR3 runs to 16 residues. The germline V gene encodes CDR1 SGHRS and CDR2 YFSETQ. The CDR3 coding sequence is TGCGCCAGCAGCTTTCTCTCCGGGACTAGCCGCAATGAGCAGTTCTTC. Its protein is CASSFLSGTSRNEQFF. Full variable domain (remainder filled in from reference TRBV5-1 and TRBJ2-1): KAGVTQTPRYLIKTRGQQVTLSCSPISGHRSVSWYQQTPGQGLQFLFEYFSETQRNKGNFPGRFSGRQFSNSRSEMNVSTLELGDSALYLCASSFLSGTSRNEQFFGPGTRLTVL.

This chain links TRBV20-1 with TRBJ1-1; D is undetermined. The CDR3 runs to 14 residues. Trimming shortened V by 2 bases and J by 4 bases, and 14 bases separated the two germline ends. Germline CDR1 is DFQATT and CDR2 is SNEGSKA (reference sequence). CDR3 protein: CSARLDLPGTEAFF. Written as DNA, the CDR3 is TGCAGTGCTAGACTGGACCTCCCCGGCACTGAAGCTTTCTTT.

This clonotype has only a few counts. This chain connects TRBV18 to TRBJ2-5; 7 bases line up with TRBD2. The CDR3 runs 11 residues. Germline V lookup: CDR1 KGHSH, CDR2 LQKENI. With 3 bases clipped from V and 10 bases from J, the junction kept 2 bases outside the gene matches. The CDR3 region has the DNA TGTGCCAGCTCACCCCGGGACTACCAGTACTTC. This sequence encodes CASSPRDYQYF.

This chain links TRBV27 with TRBJ1-1; D may be TRBD1 (6 bases). Germline CDR1 MNHEY, CDR2 SMNVEV (reference sequence). Trimming stripped 3 bases from V and 5 bases from J, with 19 bases between. This CDR3 has 16 residues. This CDR3 is CASSFLPGGRWTEAFF. The CDR3 bases are TGTGCCAGCAGTTTCCTACCTGGGGGGCGTTGGACTGAAGCTTTCTTT.

The genes are TRBV7-9 and TRBJ1-1; 10 bases match TRBD1. The junction had 7 bases not matched to a gene; V was cut back by 5 bases and J by 4 bases. Germline CDR1 is SEHNR and CDR2 is FQNEAQ (reference sequence). The length of the CDR3 is 15 residues. CDR3 in DNA: TGTGCCAGCAGCCCGGGGACAGGGGTTTTCACTGAAGCTTTCTTT. Translation: CASSPGTGVFTEAFF.

This sequence joins TRBV5-1 and TRBJ2-2; 8 bases line up with TRBD1. Unmatched junction bases numbered 8, after V lost 4 bases and J lost 0 bases. This CDR3 comprises 17 residues. Germline V gene sequence: CDR1 SGHRS, CDR2 YFSETQ. The CDR3 nucleotides are TGCGCCAGCAGCATTCCTAGGACAGGGTCGAACACCGGGGAGCTGTTTTTT. Translated, it gives CASSIPRTGSNTGELFF.

This clonotype was counted only a few times. J is TRBJ2-7 and V is TRBV2, with TRBD2 as a possible D gene (5 bases). This CDR3 contains 14 residues. Trimming shortened V by 6 bases and J by 3 bases, and 15 bases separated the two germline ends. Per germline, CDR1 SNHLY and CDR2 FYNNEI. The CDR3 region is CASRADLRFYEQYF. As DNA, the CDR3 is TGTGCCAGCAGGGCGGACTTGAGATTCTACGAGCAGTACTTC.

V usage is TRBV27 and J usage is TRBJ2-3; 9 bases line up with TRBD2. J gave up 1 base and V 5 bases, and 7 bases lay outside the gene matches. The CDR3 runs 16 residues. CDR1 is MNHEY, CDR2 SMNVEV, per germline (reference sequence). CDR3 protein: CASSPTIAGGTDTQYF. The CDR3 DNA sequence: TGTGCCAGCAGTCCTACGATAGCGGGAGGCACAGATACGCAGTATTTT.

This clonotype has more than one count but fewer than ten. The V gene is TRBV9, the J gene TRBJ2-3; 8 bases are a match to TRBD2. CDR3 length: 17 residues. V was clipped by 0 bases and J by 3 bases; unmatched bases: 9. Germline V gene sequence: CDR1 SGDLS, CDR2 YYNGEE. As DNA, the CDR3 is TGTGCCAGCAGCGTAGGCAGCGGGAGCGGTAGAACAGATACGCAGTATTTT. Encoded protein: CASSVGSGSGRTDTQYF.

This clonotype was detected ten times or more. The genes are TRBV4-3 and TRBJ2-3, with TRBD2 matching over 8 bases. The CDR3 covers 17 residues. The germline CDR1 and CDR2 sequences are LGHNA and YSLEER. The V segment lost 4 bases and the J segment 4 bases; nucleotides outside the gene matches: 13. Written as DNA, the CDR3 is TGCGCCAGCAGCCTAAACCGAGCGGGAGCGGGGCCAGATACGCAGTATTTT. Translation gives CASSLNRAGAGPDTQYF.

This rearrangement joins TRBV20-1 to TRBJ2-7, with D possibly TRBD2 on 6 matching bases. The V and J ends lost 3 bases and 6 bases respectively, with 12 bases between them. CDR1 DFQATT and CDR2 SNEGSKA come from the germline V gene (reference sequence). CDR3 length equals 12 residues. The CDR3 loop reads CSARVGRGEQYV. The CDR3 DNA follows: TGCAGTGCTAGGGTCGGGAGAGGCGAGCAGTACGTC.

The chain has TRBV7-6 and TRBJ2-7, with TRBD2 matching 9 bases. The CDR3 contains 17 residues. The V segment lost 1 base and the J segment 3 bases; nucleotides outside the gene matches: 10. Looked up from germline, CDR1 is SGHVS and CDR2 is FNYEAQ. CDR3 sequence: CASSLEGTSSRSYEQYF. Here the CDR3 DNA reads TGTGCCAGCAGCTTAGAAGGGACTAGCTCTAGGAGCTACGAGCAGTACTTC.